Listed here is a single T cell receptor beta chain. The antigen is not known. Trimming pared 5 bases from V and 4 bases from J, leaving 14 bases between. Germline CDR1 reads MNHNY; CDR2 reads SVGAGI (reference sequence). This CDR3 has 15 residues. Sequencing was performed with immunoSEQ multiplex PCR; in TCRdb, only in-frame clones are kept and a portion is missing. The data hold 200,000 or so clones, with around nine tenths observed a single time. The data originate from a study of cytomegalovirus exposure and HLA in healthy donors. In the study overall: Both the approximately 120 validation repertoires and the 600 to 750 first-cohort repertoires used the same platform, as reported by a later analysis. Study outcomes and limitations: Reported performance of the classifier showed diagnosis of cytomegalovirus status with high specificity and sensitivity.

The source material was PBMCs. The clonotype was recovered from a woman aged 18-35 years in good health and CMV-seropositive. The rearrangement joins TRBV6-6 to TRBJ2-2; the D gene is possibly TRBD2 (5 bases). The CDR3 DNA follows: TGTGCCAGCAGTCTGACTATAGCGTCCACCGGGGAGCTGTTTTTT. Its protein is CASSLTIASTGELFF.